The T cell receptor beta chain described here comes from a study of blood T cell repertoires in COVID-19. Study summary: Sample material is recorded as cDNA or gDNA derived from T cells, B-cell-depleted T cells, or PBMCs.

In the source study's methods: The assay estimated nucleated cells by amplifying reference gene primers. Generated by immunoSEQ multiplex PCR, the TCRdb table keeps only in-frame clones and is missing some. The DNA gave D and trimming, while V, J and clone size come from that table. The sample carries about 250,000 clones, around four fifths recorded once. Germline-derived CDR1 and CDR2 are SGHDT and YYEEEE. CDR3 length: 12 residues. V was clipped by 0 bases and J by 7 bases, with 7 bases between them. In its sample, this clone was seen a few times. The TCR originated in a woman between 40 and 55 years old with active or convalescent COVID-19. The V call is TRBV5-6, the J call TRBJ1-1; TRBD1 might be the D (6 bases). The source material was peripheral blood. DNA of the CDR3: TGTGCCAGCAGCTTGGGCAGGGGTGAAGCTTTCTTT. It specifies CASSLGRGEAFF.